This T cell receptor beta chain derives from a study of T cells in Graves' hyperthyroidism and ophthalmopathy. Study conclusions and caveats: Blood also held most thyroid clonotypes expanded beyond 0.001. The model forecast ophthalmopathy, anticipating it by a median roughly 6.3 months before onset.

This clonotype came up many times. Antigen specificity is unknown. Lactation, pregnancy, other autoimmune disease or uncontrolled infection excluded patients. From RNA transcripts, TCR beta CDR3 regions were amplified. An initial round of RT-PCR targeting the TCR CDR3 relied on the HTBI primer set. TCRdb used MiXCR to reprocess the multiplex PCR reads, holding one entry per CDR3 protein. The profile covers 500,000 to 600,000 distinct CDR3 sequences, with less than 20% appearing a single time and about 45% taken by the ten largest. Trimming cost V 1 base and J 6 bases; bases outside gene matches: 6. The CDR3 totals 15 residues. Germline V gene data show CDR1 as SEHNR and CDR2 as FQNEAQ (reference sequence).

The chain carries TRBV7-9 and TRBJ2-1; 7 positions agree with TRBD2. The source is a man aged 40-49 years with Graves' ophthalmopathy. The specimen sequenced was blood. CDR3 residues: CASSLVPGLLNEQFF. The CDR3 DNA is TGTGCCAGCAGCTTAGTCCCGGGACTACTCAATGAGCAGTTCTTC.